These T cell receptor beta chains were read from a single sample in a study of OX40 agonist ivuxolimab in advanced cancers. Only in-frame clones appear in the TCRdb table, and some are missing; sequencing was by immunoSEQ multiplex PCR. The top ten clones hold under 25% of a sample with tens of thousands of clones, approximately 80% of them seen once. The sequencing used CD4+ or CD8+ T cells sorted from blood, collected in a trial of the OX40 agonist ivuxolimab. These receptors originate from an adult with an advanced solid tumor such as melanoma, head and neck, liver or kidney cancer. Each CDR3 is given with its conserved first and last residue.

>16|TRBJ2-5|TRBV10-3
CAISAARVEGQETQYF
>17|TRBJ2-2|TRBV9
CASSSPGGRYLTGELFF
>15|TRBJ2-7|TRBV28
CASSPRTSGFYEQYF
>13|TRBJ2-1|TRBV2
CASLGLLYNEQFF
>14|TRBJ2-5|TRBV7-2
CASNRGGIQETQYF
>14|TRBJ1-5|TRBV6-6
CASSSTRHNQPQHF
>14|TRBJ2-7|TRBV4-1
CASSQAGGWYEQYF
>13|TRBJ2-5|TRBV7-2
CASSRAGEETQYF
>13|TRBJ2-7|TRBV29-1
CSVEDYRSYEQYF
>16|TRBJ2-3|TRBV11-2
CASSLASASAADTQYF
>15|TRBJ2-3|TRBV2
CASSSRQGSTDTQYF
>16|TRBJ1-2|TRBV4-3
CASSQATGTFSYGYTF
>13|TRBJ2-7|TRBV4-3
CASSQDSSYEQYF
>16|TRBJ2-5|TRBV18
CASSPPSGGLQETQYF
>16|TRBJ2-1|TRBV7-3
CASSPNGGQTYNEQFF
>14|TRBJ1-1|TRBV27
CASSLGQMNTEAFF
>14|TRBJ1-5|TRBV28
CASSLGQGYQPQHF
>15|TRBJ1-2|TRBV5-6
CASSRGDRLHIGYTF
>15|TRBJ1-1|TRBV6-5
CASSYGVQGSTEAFF
>12|TRBJ2-3|TRBV5-1
CASSLAGDTQYF
>15|TRBJ1-1|TRBV5-1
CASSLGRSGVTEAFF
>13|TRBJ2-7|TRBV7-8
CASTWGQGTEQYF
>12|TRBJ2-2|TRBV27
CASSGNTGELFF
>12|TRBJ1-4|TRBV7-9
CASSFDDEKLFF
>13|TRBJ2-7|TRBV9
CASSSGGYHEQYF
>15|TRBJ2-1|TRBV27
CASSLLGGTLNEQFF
>14|TRBJ2-7|TRBV27
CASRDLLRADEQYF
>11|TRBJ2-3|TRBV5-1
CASSFADTQYF
>14|TRBJ2-7|TRBV27
CASSLDQNLYEQYF